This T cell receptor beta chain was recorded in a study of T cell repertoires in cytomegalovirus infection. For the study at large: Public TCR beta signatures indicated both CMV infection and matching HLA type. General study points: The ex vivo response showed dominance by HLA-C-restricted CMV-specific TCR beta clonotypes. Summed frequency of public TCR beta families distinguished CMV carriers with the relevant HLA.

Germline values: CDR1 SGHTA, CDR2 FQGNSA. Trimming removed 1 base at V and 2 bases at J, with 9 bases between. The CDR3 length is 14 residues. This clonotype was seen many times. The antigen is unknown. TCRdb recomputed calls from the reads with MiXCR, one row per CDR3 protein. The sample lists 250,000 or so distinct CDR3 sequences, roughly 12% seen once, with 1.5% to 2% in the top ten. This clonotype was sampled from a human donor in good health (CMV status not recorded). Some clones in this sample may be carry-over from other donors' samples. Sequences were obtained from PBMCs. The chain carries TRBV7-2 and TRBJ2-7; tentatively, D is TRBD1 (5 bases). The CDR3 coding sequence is TGTGCCAGCAGCTTAGGCAGGGTCGCCTACGAGCAGTACTTC. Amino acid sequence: CASSLGRVAYEQYF. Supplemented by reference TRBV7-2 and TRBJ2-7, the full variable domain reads GAGVSQSPSNKVTEKGKDVELRCDPISGHTALYWYRQSLGQGLEFLIYFQGNSAPDKSGLPSDRFSAERTGGSVSTLTIQRTQQEDSAVYLCASSLGRVAYEQYFGPGTRLTVT.